A single sample gave rise to the 19 T cell receptor beta chains below, sequenced in a study of OX40 agonist ivuxolimab in advanced cancers. Method: immunoSEQ multiplex PCR; TCRdb's copy keeps in-frame clones and lacks some. Of about 37,000 clones in the sample, about 90% were seen once. The starting material was CD4+ or CD8+ T cells sorted from blood, obtained in a trial of the OX40 agonist ivuxolimab. The receptors here all came from an adult with an advanced solid tumor such as melanoma, head and neck, liver or kidney cancer.

The chain carries TRBV7-2 and TRBJ2-1, with 9 bases that match TRBD2. CDR1 is SGHTA and CDR2 is FQGNSA in the germline V gene. The CDR3 runs to 15 residues. Losses at the gene ends were 5 bases for V and 4 bases for J; bases not matched to a gene: 6. CDR3 nucleotides: TGTGCCAGCAGCCTGAGCGGGGGGCTTTACAATGAGCAGTTCTTC. Its translation is CASSLSGGLYNEQFF.

The V and J genes are TRBV5-1 and TRBJ1-3; D perhaps matches TRBD1 (6 bases). Germline CDR1 reads SGHRS; CDR2 reads YFSETQ. The CDR3 has 15 residues. Trimming pared 4 bases from V and 6 bases from J, leaving 17 bases between. The CDR3 region has the DNA TGCGCCAGCAGCCTGGACCGAATGGGGGCAAACACCATATATTTT. Translated, it gives CASSLDRMGANTIYF.

V usage is TRBV7-2 and J usage is TRBJ2-7; 7 bases agree with TRBD1. The V and J ends lost 6 bases and 1 base, in that order; junction bases with no gene match: 6. The CDR3 sequence is 14 residues long. Per the germline V gene, CDR1 is SGHTA and CDR2 is FQGNSA. CDR3 DNA: TGTGCCAGCAGTTACTACAGGGGTTCCTACGAGCAGTACTTC. It codes for CASSYYRGSYEQYF.

The rearrangement joins TRBV6-5 to TRBJ2-2; D gene ambiguous. The CDR3 covers 15 residues. The V and J ends lost 5 bases and 6 bases respectively, with 16 bases between them. Germline V gene data show CDR1 as MNHEY and CDR2 as SVGAGI. CDR3 sequence (DNA): TGTGCCAGCAGTATACGTTATCCCTACCCCGGGGAGCTGTTTTTT. Amino acids: CASSIRYPYPGELFF.

The chain uses TRBV14 and TRBJ2-2; D is ambiguous. The CDR3 totals 17 residues. CDR1 SGHDN and CDR2 FVKESK come from the germline V gene. Between the trimmed V and J ends, which lost 2 bases and 3 bases, there was a span of 16 bases. DNA of the CDR3: TGTGCCAGCAGCCAATATCGGGCCCCCTCCTACACCGGGGAGCTGTTTTTT. It specifies CASSQYRAPSYTGELFF.

The V gene is TRBV6-1, the J gene TRBJ2-1, with TRBD2 identical over 7 bases. Per the germline V gene, CDR1 is MNHNS and CDR2 is SASEGT. This CDR3 contains 15 residues. Germline trimming cut 0 bases from V and 8 bases from J; bases unmatched to any gene: 7. Here the CDR3 DNA reads TGTGCCAGCAGTGAAGCACGGGGGGTTCAGCATGAGCAGTTCTTC. This sequence encodes CASSEARGVQHEQFF.

The genes are TRBV7-9 and TRBJ2-7; D is possibly TRBD2 (6 bases). CDR1 is SEHNR and CDR2 is FQNEAQ in the germline V gene (reference sequence). The V and J ends lost 6 bases and 4 bases respectively, with 19 bases between them. The CDR3 has 15 residues. The CDR3 protein is CASSPPGTPYYEQYF. In nucleotides, the CDR3 is TGTGCCAGCAGTCCTCCCGGGACTCCTTATTACGAGCAGTACTTC.

The CDR3 DNA reads TGCGCCAGCAGTACAGGGGGTGACTATGGCTACACCTTC. It codes for CASSTGGDYGYTF. The chain uses TRBV5-1 and TRBJ1-2; 8 bases map to TRBD1. Germline V gene lookup returns CDR1 SGHRS and CDR2 YFSETQ. The CDR3 extends over 13 amino acids. The junction had 3 bases not matched to a gene; V was cut back by 5 bases and J by 3 bases.

V gene TRBV27 combines with J gene TRBJ2-5; maybe TRBD1 (7 bases). V shed 0 bases and J shed 4 bases, with 9 bases lying between them. The germline V gene has CDR1 MNHEY and CDR2 SMNVEV (reference sequence). The CDR3 has 14 amino acids. The CDR3 nucleotides read TGTGCCAGCAGTTTATCTCAGGGGGGAGAGACCCAGTACTTC. It translates to CASSLSQGGETQYF.

This chain uses TRBV6-5 with TRBJ2-1, with 13 bases fitting TRBD2. Germline CDR1 reads MNHEY; CDR2 reads SVGAGI. The CDR3 has 15 residues. V was clipped by 4 bases and J by 7 bases; unmatched bases: 4. The CDR3 region has the DNA TGTGCCAGCAGTTCACTAGCGGGGGGGTATAATGAGCAGTTCTTC. This translates into CASSSLAGGYNEQFF.

This chain joins TRBV2 and TRBJ1-2; D gene ambiguous. The CDR3 runs to 10 residues. The V and J ends lost 8 bases and 7 bases respectively, with 8 bases between them. Germline CDR1 and CDR2: SNHLY and FYNNEI. The CDR3 here is CASLLAGYTF. The CDR3 DNA reads as TGTGCCAGCCTACTGGCTGGCTACACCTTC.

This clone occurred once. This rearrangement joins TRBV10-1 to TRBJ2-7, with D possibly TRBD1 on 6 matching bases. The CDR3 totals 13 residues. V dropped 4 bases and J dropped 4 bases, with 11 bases sitting between them. CDR1 and CDR2 from the germline V gene are WNHNN and SYGVQD (reference sequence). In DNA, the CDR3 is TGCGCCAGCAGTGTAGGACAGTCGTACGAGCAGTACTTC. It yields the protein CASSVGQSYEQYF.

The chain carries TRBV29-1 and TRBJ2-3, with D possibly called TRBD1 or TRBD2 (6 bases each). The CDR3 extends over 13 amino acids. Germline V gene lookup returns CDR1 SQVTM and CDR2 ANQGSEA. Trimming stripped 4 bases from V and 4 bases from J, with 12 bases between. CDR3 DNA: TGCAGCGTTGTAGCCGGGGGCGCAGATACGCAGTATTTT. Protein product: CSVVAGGADTQYF.

The V call is TRBV7-8, the J call TRBJ2-5; 9 nucleotides line up with TRBD1. CDR1 and CDR2 from the germline V gene are SGHVS and FQNEAQ. This CDR3 spans 16 amino acids. V was pared by 3 bases and J by 5 bases, with 10 bases of the junction left unmatched. The CDR3 reads CASSLDRGGIEETQYF. In nucleotides, the CDR3 is TGTGCCAGCAGCTTGGACAGGGGAGGGATTGAGGAGACCCAGTACTTC.

The rearrangement links TRBV7-3 to TRBJ1-5; D call uncertain. The CDR3 consists of 10 residues. CDR1 is SGHTA and CDR2 is FQGTGA in the germline V gene. The ends were cut back, 8 bases at V and 11 bases at J, with 10 bases in the middle. Written as DNA, the CDR3 is TGTGCCAGCGGGTTCTCGGCCCAGCATTTT. Its protein product is CASGFSAQHF.

CDR3 coding DNA: TGTGCCAGCAGCGTCGACGGGAACTATGAAGCTTTCTTT. Translation gives CASSVDGNYEAFF. J is TRBJ1-1 and V is TRBV9, with unresolved D. The germline CDR1 and CDR2 sequences are SGDLS and YYNGEE. The CDR3 loop spans 13 amino acids. Between the trimmed V and J ends, which lost 2 bases and 7 bases, there was a span of 12 bases.

DNA for the CDR3: TGTGCCAGCAGTCCTGTGGGAACTGAAGCTTTCTTT. It codes for CASSPVGTEAFF. The V call is TRBV25-1, the J call TRBJ1-1; D is uncertain. The CDR3 loop spans 12 amino acids. Germline-derived CDR1 and CDR2 are MGHDK and SYGVNS. V was cut by 5 bases and J by 5 bases, with 9 bases left in between. Full variable domain (remainder filled in from reference TRBV25-1 and TRBJ1-1): EADIYQTPRYLVIGTGKKITLECSQTMGHDKMYWYQQDPGMELHLIHYSYGVNSTEKGDLSSESTVSRIRTEHFPLTLESARPSHTSQYLCASSPVGTEAFFGQGTRLTVV.

This clone was observed a few times. The genes are TRBV6-6 and TRBJ2-1, with 11 bases fitting TRBD1. Germline-derived CDR1 and CDR2 are MNHNY and SVGAGI (reference sequence). V lost 6 bases and J lost 3; bases outside the gene matches: 4. The CDR3 has 15 amino acids. Written as DNA, the CDR3 is TGTGCCAGCAGCCCCGGGACAGGGGGCTACAATGAGCAGTTCTTC. Protein product: CASSPGTGGYNEQFF.

V usage is TRBV27 and J usage is TRBJ2-4, with D unclear. CDR1 and CDR2 (germline): MNHEY, SMNVEV (reference sequence). Deletions cut 0 bases from V and 0 bases from J, with 6 bases between. The CDR3 runs to 15 residues. The CDR3 here is CASSLSELAKNIQYF. The DNA for the CDR3 is TGTGCCAGCAGTTTATCCGAGCTAGCCAAAAACATTCAGTACTTC.